These 29 T cell receptor beta chains came from one sample sequenced in a study of regulatory T cells in long-lasting Graves disease. Libraries of TCR beta came from iRepertoire HTBI primers plus Arm-PCR of CDR3 regions. TCRdb used MiXCR to reprocess the multiplex PCR reads, holding one entry per CDR3 protein. The repertoire consists of fewer than 550,000 distinct CDR3 sequences, with roughly 21% occurring once and the leading ten covering 6.5% to 9%. Documented time point: persistent/refractory GD, antithyroid drugs over 5 years with positive TRAb. The TCR library was prepared using RNA isolated from PBMCs. The sample was peripheral blood mononuclear cells (PBMCs), taken when the disease was refractory, from a patient treated with antithyroid drugs. The source is a female donor with Graves disease.

This rearrangement joins TRBV7-9 to TRBJ2-6; 7 bases map to TRBD1. The ends lost 5 bases at V and 2 bases at J; junction bases unmatched: 6. The CDR3 runs to 16 residues. Germline V gene lookup returns CDR1 SEHNR and CDR2 FQNEAQ (reference sequence). CDR3 sequence reads: CASSLEGAPGANVLTF. Written as DNA, the CDR3 is TGTGCCAGCAGCCTAGAGGGGGCCCCTGGGGCCAACGTCCTGACTTTC.

This clonotype was counted between two and nine times. Here the CDR3 reads CASSYSTGNTIYF. The CDR3 nucleotides are TGTGCCAGCAGTTACTCGACGGGAAACACCATATATTTT. The chain joins TRBV6-5 to TRBJ1-3; no definite D call. The germline V and J ends were trimmed by 0 bases and 4 bases, with 4 bases remaining between them. This CDR3 region has 13 residues. Germline values: CDR1 MNHEY, CDR2 SVGAGI.

The chain combines TRBV20-1 with TRBJ2-5, with D hard to call. V lost 2 bases, J lost 2 bases, and 24 bases lay in between. The germline V gene encodes CDR1 DFQATT and CDR2 SNEGSKA (reference sequence). CDR3 length: 18 residues. DNA for the CDR3: TGCAGTGCTAGACGCGGTAGGCTAGTTGGAGTGAATCAAGAGACCCAGTACTTC. Protein: CSARRGRLVGVNQETQYF.

This clonotype was observed at least ten times. Sequence at one end of the junction differs from germline and may be a read error. The chain uses TRBV7-2 and TRBJ2-7; 8 positions agree with TRBD2. Germline CDR1 is SGHTA and CDR2 is FQGNSA. The length of the CDR3 is 13 residues. This chain's CDR3 is CASIPGLGSGMDF. In DNA, the CDR3 is TGTGCCAGCATACCGGGACTAGGGTCTGGAATGGACTTC.

V usage is TRBV5-1 and J usage is TRBJ1-4; weak D call: TRBD1 (6 bases). V shed 0 bases and J shed 7 bases, with 10 bases lying between them. The CDR3 is 14 amino acids. CDR1 and CDR2 (germline): SGHRS, YFSETQ. CDR3 loop: CASSLGQDLEKLFF. CDR3 bases: TGCGCCAGCAGCTTGGGACAGGACCTTGAAAAACTGTTTTTT.

This clonotype was detected many times. V is TRBV7-9 and J is TRBJ2-2; no definite D call. CDR1 is SEHNR, CDR2 FQNEAQ, per germline (reference sequence). This CDR3 comprises 14 residues. V lost 1 base and J lost 2, with 5 bases in between. CDR3 sequence: CASSLVGNTGELFF. CDR3 nucleotide sequence: TGTGCCAGCAGCTTAGTCGGCAACACCGGGGAGCTGTTTTTT.

This clonotype was detected only a few times. The V call is TRBV6-2 or TRBV6-3, the J call TRBJ2-2; TRBD2 aligns across 12 bases. CDR1 and CDR2 (germline): MNHEY, SVGEGT. The CDR3 has 19 amino acids. Trimming at V came to 0 bases and at J to 4 bases, leaving 9 bases not matched to a gene. The CDR3 here is CASSYSVALAGGGTGELFF. CDR3 DNA: TGTGCCAGCAGTTACTCGGTTGCACTAGCGGGGGGCGGCACCGGGGAGCTGTTTTTT.

The chain uses TRBV19 and TRBJ2-3; D not certain. The germline V and J ends were trimmed by 1 base and 7 bases, with 15 bases remaining between them. The CDR3 sequence is 15 residues long. CDR1 is LNHDA, CDR2 SQIVND, per germline (reference sequence). The CDR3 region has the DNA TGTGCCAGTAGTATAGCCGGCCAGGTGGAGAATACGCAGTATTTT. It codes for CASSIAGQVENTQYF.

This clonotype was detected ten times or more. This chain connects TRBV28 to TRBJ1-2; no reliable D call. Germline V CDR1 and CDR2: MDHEN, SYDVKM. The ends were cut back, 1 base at V and 4 bases at J, with 13 bases in the middle. The CDR3 consists of 15 residues. The CDR3 sequence is CASSLSHGVGYGYTF. The DNA of the CDR3 is TGTGCCAGCAGTTTATCTCACGGCGTGGGCTATGGCTACACCTTC.

This clonotype was recorded once. This sequence joins TRBV27 and TRBJ2-3, with D unclear. From germline, CDR1 is MNHEY and CDR2 SMNVEV (reference sequence). The V end lost 6 bases, the J end lost 3 bases, and 4 bases lay between the germline ends. The CDR3 loop spans 11 amino acids. The CDR3 loop is CASRKTDTQYF. CDR3 DNA sequence: TGTGCCAGCAGAAAAACAGATACGCAGTATTTT.

In its sample, this clonotype was seen many times. A read error may produce the germline difference seen at one junction end. This chain joins TRBV5-4 and TRBJ2-4; 7 nucleotides line up with TRBD1. The CDR3 covers 13 residues. Germline CDR1 and CDR2: SGHNT and YYREEE (reference sequence). CDR3 amino acids: CASSAPSDRVENF. CDR3 bases: TGTGCCAGCAGCGCGCCCTCCGACAGGGTTGAGAACTTC.

This clonotype was seen more than once but under ten times. The V and J genes are TRBV19 and TRBJ2-4; the D gene is possibly TRBD2 (5 bases). V shed 0 bases and J shed 0 bases, with 18 bases lying between them. The germline V gene has CDR1 LNHDA and CDR2 SQIVND (reference sequence). The CDR3 covers 19 residues. In nucleotides, the CDR3 is TGTGCCAGTAGTATAGATTGGTCGCAAGCGGACCTAGCCAAAAACATTCAGTACTTC. This translates into CASSIDWSQADLAKNIQYF.

The J gene is TRBJ2-7, the V gene TRBV3-1, with 9 bases lining up with TRBD1. CDR1 is LGHDT, CDR2 YNNKEL, per germline (reference sequence). V lost 2 bases, J lost 3 bases, and 5 bases stayed unmatched. CDR3 length: 15 residues. CDR3 nucleotide sequence: TGTGCCAGCAGCCAACAACAGACAGGGGGCTACGAGCAGTACTTC. It is translated as CASSQQQTGGYEQYF.

Concerning this clonotype itself: This may arise from a read error, as a much more abundant clone is one base away. The chain uses TRBV25-1 and TRBJ2-5; 7 bases are shared with TRBD1. The CDR3 consists of 15 residues. Germline V CDR1 and CDR2: MGHDK, SYGVNS. The CDR3 sequence is CASSANRDSQETQHF. In nucleotides, the CDR3 is TGTGCCAGCAGCGCTAACCGGGACAGCCAAGAGACCCAGCACTTC.

This clonotype appeared a few times. J is TRBJ2-7 and V is TRBV7-3; unclear D gene. The CDR3 covers 13 residues. Germline V gene sequence: CDR1 SGHTA, CDR2 FQGTGA. V was trimmed by 2 bases and J by 10 bases, leaving 15 bases between them. CDR3 in amino acids: CASSLWLSTGQYF. For the CDR3, the DNA is TGTGCCAGCAGCTTATGGCTGTCCACCGGTCAGTACTTC.

This clonotype has a handful of counts. The V and J genes are TRBV28 and TRBJ1-3; tentatively, D is TRBD1 (6 bases). V was cut by 3 bases and J by 2 bases, with 14 bases left in between. Per the germline V gene, CDR1 is MDHEN and CDR2 is SYDVKM. The CDR3 totals 16 residues. For the CDR3, the DNA is TGTGCCAGCAGTTTGGAGAGACAGGTCACTGGAAACACCATATATTTT. It yields the protein CASSLERQVTGNTIYF. The full variable domain, rest sourced from reference TRBV28 and TRBJ1-3, is DVKVTQSSRYLVKRTGEKVFLECVQDMDHENMFWYRQDPGLGLRLIYFSYDVKMKEKGDIPEGYSVSREKKERFSLILESASTNQTSMYLCASSLERQVTGNTIYFGEGSWLTVV.

This clonotype appeared many times. In DNA form, the CDR3 reads TGCAGTGCTAGAGGAATAGCGGGCAACCAAGAGACCCAGTACTTC. Translation: CSARGIAGNQETQYF. The chain has TRBV20-1 and TRBJ2-5, with 7 positions matching TRBD2. Germline V gene data show CDR1 as DFQATT and CDR2 as SNEGSKA (reference sequence). Unmatched junction bases numbered 5, after V lost 1 base and J lost 0 bases. CDR3 length: 15 amino acids.

The sample holds a few counts of this clonotype. The V call is TRBV27, the J call TRBJ2-2; D unclear. The CDR3 covers 12 residues. CDR1 MNHEY and CDR2 SMNVEV come from the germline V gene (reference sequence). V was pared by 6 bases and J by 7 bases, with 9 bases between. The CDR3 sequence is CASSLPGGELFF. In DNA, the CDR3 is TGTGCCAGCAGCCTCCCCGGCGGGGAGCTGTTTTTT.

The gene calls are TRBV7-9 and TRBJ2-1; 16 positions agree with TRBD2. V was pared by 5 bases and J by 6 bases, with 4 bases of the junction left unmatched. This CDR3 comprises 16 residues. The V gene's germline CDR1 is SEHNR and CDR2 FQNEAQ (reference sequence). CDR3 nucleotides: TGTGCCAGCAGCCCCGGGACTAGCGGGAGGGTCAATGAGCAGTTCTTC. Its protein product is CASSPGTSGRVNEQFF.

This clonotype came up many times. The chain links TRBV3-1 to TRBJ1-4, with 7 bases fitting TRBD1. V trimming: 4 bases; J trimming: 3 bases; junction bases outside the gene matches: 5. The CDR3 totals 15 residues. Germline values: CDR1 LGHDT, CDR2 YNNKEL (reference sequence). The CDR3 loop is CASSLTGLANEKLFF. CDR3 nucleotides: TGTGCCAGCAGCCTGACAGGGTTAGCTAATGAAAAACTGTTTTTT.

In this sample, this clonotype turned up many times. The chain employs TRBV2 and TRBJ2-5; perhaps D is TRBD1 or TRBD2 (5 bases each). Germline assignment: CDR1 SNHLY and CDR2 FYNNEI. Trimming stripped 1 base from V and 4 bases from J, with 13 bases between. The CDR3 totals 15 residues. This CDR3 is CASSEGGVGGETQYF. CDR3 bases: TGTGCCAGCAGTGAAGGAGGGGTCGGAGGAGAGACCCAGTACTTC.

This clonotype was seen more than once but under ten times. V gene TRBV7-6 combines with J gene TRBJ2-3; D might be TRBD1 (6 bases). The ends were cut back, 1 base at V and 4 bases at J, with 18 bases in the middle. Germline values: CDR1 SGHVS, CDR2 FNYEAQ. This CDR3 contains 17 residues. CDR3 loop: CASSLVFRGASPDTQYF. Written as DNA, the CDR3 is TGTGCCAGCAGCTTAGTTTTCAGGGGAGCTTCCCCAGATACGCAGTATTTT.

This clonotype has a count of ten or more. CDR3: CASSLGRVVYTEAFF. CDR3 DNA sequence: TGTGCCAGCAGCCTGGGTCGCGTAGTATACACTGAAGCTTTCTTT. V is TRBV3-1 and J is TRBJ1-1; no definite D call. The CDR3 loop spans 15 amino acids. Germline CDR1 LGHDT, CDR2 YNNKEL (reference sequence). V lost 4 bases and J lost 3, with 15 bases in between.

The V gene is TRBV15, the J gene TRBJ2-7, with D possibly matching TRBD2 (6 bases). The CDR3 loop spans 13 amino acids. Germline-derived CDR1 and CDR2 are LNHNV and YYDKDF (reference sequence). V was cut by 0 bases and J by 6 bases, with 9 bases left in between. For the CDR3, the DNA is TGTGCCACCAGCAGAGACCCGACTAGCGAGCAGTACTTC. Encoded protein: CATSRDPTSEQYF.

This clonotype has only a few counts. This chain joins TRBV12-3 or TRBV12-4 and TRBJ2-2; D perhaps matches TRBD2 (5 bases). Trimming cost V 2 bases and J 7 bases, with 11 bases left between them. The CDR3 consists of 14 residues. The chain's CDR3 is CASSLTRDGGELFF. In DNA form, the CDR3 reads TGTGCCAGCAGTTTAACGAGGGATGGCGGGGAGCTGTTTTTT.

The sample holds a few counts of this clonotype. The V call is TRBV15, the J call TRBJ2-3; 7 bases agree with TRBD1. Germline trimming cut 5 bases from V and 2 bases from J; bases unmatched to any gene: 10. The CDR3 extends over 16 amino acids. CDR1 LNHNV and CDR2 YYDKDF come from the germline V gene (reference sequence). The CDR3 DNA follows: TGTGCCACCAGCCCGTGGACAGGAGGTTACACAGATACGCAGTATTTT. This gives the protein CATSPWTGGYTDTQYF.

This clonotype was observed many times. This sequence joins TRBV2 and TRBJ1-5; D may be TRBD1 (6 bases). Between the trimmed V and J ends, which lost 6 bases and 3 bases, there was a span of 18 bases. Germline V CDR1 and CDR2: SNHLY, FYNNEI. CDR3 length: 16 amino acids. The CDR3 spells CASRSTGLPYNQPQHF. CDR3 bases: TGTGCCAGCAGGTCAACAGGGCTCCCTTACAATCAGCCCCAGCATTTT.

This clonotype was counted at least ten times. This chain links TRBV2 with TRBJ2-7; D unclear. This CDR3 comprises 13 residues. Trimming removed 3 bases from V and 2 bases from J, with 8 bases in between. Germline V gene lookup returns CDR1 SNHLY and CDR2 FYNNEI. DNA of the CDR3: TGTGCCAGCAGTGAGGAGTATACCTACGAGCAGTACTTC. Translated, it gives CASSEEYTYEQYF.

This clonotype was recorded many times. The rearrangement links TRBV7-2 to TRBJ2-7, with 7 bases identical to TRBD2. CDR1 is SGHTA and CDR2 is FQGNSA in the germline V gene. V lost 1 base and J lost 4; bases outside the gene matches: 7. The CDR3 extends over 15 amino acids. As DNA, the CDR3 is TGTGCCAGCAGCTTAGTGGGGACTACAGTTTACGAGCAGTACTTC. This sequence encodes CASSLVGTTVYEQYF.